These T cell receptor beta chains were read from a single sample in a study of cytomegalovirus exposure and HLA in healthy donors. Only in-frame clones appear in the TCRdb table, and some are missing; sequencing was by immunoSEQ multiplex PCR. Its table lists about 140,000 clones. Sequencing was performed on PBMCs. Receptor source: a male donor in good health and CMV-seronegative. Both conserved end residues are part of each CDR3. A D gene is named only where the DNA matches it firmly.

v_gene	j_gene	d_gene	CDR3nt	CDR3aa
TRBV2	TRBJ2-7	TRBD2	TGTGCCAGTCGGCGGGGGGGATCCTACGAGCAGTACTTC	CASRRGGSYEQYF
TRBV13	TRBJ1-1	TRBD1	TGTGCCAGCAGCCCCTCAGGGGGCGAGAACACTGAAGCTTTCTTT	CASSPSGGENTEAFF
TRBV19	TRBJ2-7	TRBD1	TGTGCCAGTAGTTCCCGGGACAGGGGCTTCGAGCAGTACTTC	CASSSRDRGFEQYF
TRBV30	TRBJ2-6	.	TGTGCCTGGGATGGGGGCCCGGGCTCTGGGGCCAACGTCCTGACTTTC	CAWDGGPGSGANVLTF
TRBV11-3	TRBJ2-7	TRBD1	TGTGCCAGCAGCGACTCCGGGACAGGGGACCACGAGCAGTACTTC	CASSDSGTGDHEQYF
TRBV6-5	TRBJ1-4	.	TGTGCCAGCAGTTATCTTGAGGCTCGGCGACTGTTTTTT	CASSYLEARRLFF
TRBV6-5	TRBJ1-4	.	TGTGCCAGCAGTTACTCGGTCGCGGATGAAAAACTGTTTTTT	CASSYSVADEKLFF
TRBV5-4	TRBJ2-7	TRBD1	TGTGCCAGCAGCTCCCCGTCGACAGGGGACCCCTACGAGCAGTACTTC	CASSSPSTGDPYEQYF
TRBV29-1	TRBJ1-2	TRBD1	TGCAGCGTTCCGAACAGGGGTGACTATGGCTACACCTTC	CSVPNRGDYGYTF
TRBV5-1	TRBJ2-3	TRBD2	TGCGCCAGCAGCTACCGGGGCGGGAGGGGCACAGATACGCAGTATTTT	CASSYRGGRGTDTQYF
TRBV13	TRBJ2-5	TRBD1	TGTGCCAGCAGCTCCTACTCCGACAGGGGAGGAGAGACCCAGTACTTC	CASSSYSDRGGETQYF
TRBV5-6	TRBJ2-3	.	TGTGCCAGCAGCTTGGTGGGCAGATTGGATACGCAGTATTTT	CASSLVGRLDTQYF
TRBV4-1	TRBJ1-2	.	TGCGCCAGCAGCCTTAACTCGGTGGAGGGTTTTAACTATGGCTACACCTTC	CASSLNSVEGFNYGYTF
TRBV11-1	TRBJ2-1	TRBD2	TGTGCCAGCAGCTCCAGGACTAGCGGGAGTTGGGGTGGGCAGTTCTTC	CASSSRTSGSWGGQFF
TRBV5-1	TRBJ1-3	TRBD1	TGCGCCAGCAGCTTGCCCCGGACAGGGAGAAACACCATATATTTT	CASSLPRTGRNTIYF
TRBV4-2	TRBJ1-2	TRBD1	TGTGCCAGCAGCCAAACAGGGGCACCCCCTGGCTACACCTTC	CASSQTGAPPGYTF
TRBV6-1	TRBJ1-2	TRBD1	TGTGCCAGCACCCCCTCGGGACAGGGTAATGGCTACACCTTC	CASTPSGQGNGYTF
TRBV30	TRBJ1-2	TRBD1	TGTGCCTGGAGTGGGACAGGGAGAGATGGCTACACCTTC	CAWSGTGRDGYTF
TRBV18	TRBJ1-1	TRBD1	TGTGCCAGCTCACCACGGAGGACAGGGGGCGCGGGTTGGACTGAAGCTTTCTTT	CASSPRRTGGAGWTEAFF
TRBV18	TRBJ1-1	.	TGTGCCAGCTCACCAAGTCCGGGGGGCACTGAAGCTTTCTTT	CASSPSPGGTEAFF
TRBV7-8	TRBJ2-7	.	TGTGCCAGCAGCTTCGGCGGGAACTACGAGCAGTACTTC	CASSFGGNYEQYF
TRBV2	TRBJ2-2	.	TGTGCCAGCAGTGACAAGGGGACCGGGGAGCTGTTTTTT	CASSDKGTGELFF
TRBV28	TRBJ1-1	TRBD1	TGTGCCAGCCGGACAGGGGGTACTGAAGCTTTCTTT	CASRTGGTEAFF
TRBV19	TRBJ1-3	.	TGTGCCAGTGCCCCGGTAGTTCCTGGAAACACCATATATTTT	CASAPVVPGNTIYF
TRBV27	TRBJ1-1	.	TGTGCCAGCAGTCCACTAGGGTACACTGAAGCTTTCTTT	CASSPLGYTEAFF
TRBV6-5	TRBJ1-5	.	TGTGCCAGCAGTTTCCGGGGCAATCAGCCCCAGCATTTT	CASSFRGNQPQHF
TRBV11-3	TRBJ1-1	.	TGTGCCAGCAGCTTAGGGACAGCGAACACTGAAGCTTTCTTT	CASSLGTANTEAFF
TRBV27	TRBJ1-2	.	TGTGCCAGCAGCCGGGACAAACGGGGATATGGCTACACCTTC	CASSRDKRGYGYTF